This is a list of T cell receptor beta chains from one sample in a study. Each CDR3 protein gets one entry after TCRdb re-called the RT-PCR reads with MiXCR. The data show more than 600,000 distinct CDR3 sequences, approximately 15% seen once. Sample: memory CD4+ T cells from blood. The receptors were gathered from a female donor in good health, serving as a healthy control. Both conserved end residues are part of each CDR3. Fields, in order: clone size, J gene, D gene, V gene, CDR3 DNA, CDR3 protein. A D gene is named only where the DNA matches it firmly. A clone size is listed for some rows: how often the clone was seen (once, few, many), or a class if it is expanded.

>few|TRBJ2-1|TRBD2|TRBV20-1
TGCAGTGCTAGCGGGAGGGCCCCGAATGAGCAGTTCTTC
CSASGRAPNEQFF
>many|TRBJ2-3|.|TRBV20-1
TGCAGTGCGGAAGGCCAGCTCACAGATACGCAGTATTTT
CSAEGQLTDTQYF
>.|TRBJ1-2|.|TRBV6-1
TGTGCCAGCACCCAGAACGGGGCCGGGTCCTATGGCTACACCTTC
CASTQNGAGSYGYTF
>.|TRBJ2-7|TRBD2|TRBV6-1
TGTGCCAGCAGCCAAGCGGGACTAGCGGTCTCCTACGAGCAGTACTTC
CASSQAGLAVSYEQYF
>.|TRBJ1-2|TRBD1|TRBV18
TGTGCCAGCTCGCGGAGGACAGGGGAGGATGGCTACACCTTC
CASSRRTGEDGYTF
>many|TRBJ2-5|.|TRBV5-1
TGCGCCAGCAGCAGACCCCTCGGGGCAGGGCTAGAGACCCAGTACTTC
CASSRPLGAGLETQYF
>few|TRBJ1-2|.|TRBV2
TGTGCCAGCAGTGAACGCCAGGGCTCCTTCGCTTATGGCTACACCTTC
CASSERQGSFAYGYTF
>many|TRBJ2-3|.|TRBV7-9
TGTGCCAGCAGCTTATCCGGCCTAGTCACAGATACGCAGTATTTT
CASSLSGLVTDTQYF
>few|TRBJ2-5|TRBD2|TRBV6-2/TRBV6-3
TGTGCCAGCAGTTTGGGACCTGGACTAGCGGGAGAAGAGACCCAGTACTTC
CASSLGPGLAGEETQYF
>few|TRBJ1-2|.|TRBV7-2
TGTGCCAGCAGCTTAGAGCTTATAGGCTACACCTTC
CASSLELIGYTF
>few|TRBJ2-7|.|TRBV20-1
TGCAGTGCGGGAAGGACAGCTCCTTCCTACGAGCAGTACTTC
CSAGRTAPSYEQYF
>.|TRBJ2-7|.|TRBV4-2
TGTGCCAGCAGCCAAGATATACCGAGGCAGGGTGATCCCTACGAGCAGTACTTC
CASSQDIPRQGDPYEQYF
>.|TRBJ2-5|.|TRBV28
TGTGCCAGCGGGAACCTAGCCACGGAGACCCAGTACTTC
CASGNLATETQYF
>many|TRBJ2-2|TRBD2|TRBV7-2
TGTGCCAGCAGTCCAACTAGCGGGAGTTTTACCGGGGAGCTGTTTTTT
CASSPTSGSFTGELFF
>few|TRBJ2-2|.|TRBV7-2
TGTGCCAGCAGCCTTACGCTCATGTCGAACACCGGGGAGCTGTTTTTT
CASSLTLMSNTGELFF
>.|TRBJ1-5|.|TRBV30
TGTGCCTGGAGGGGGCCAATTAACGAAGGGCCCCAGCATTTT
CAWRGPINEGPQHF
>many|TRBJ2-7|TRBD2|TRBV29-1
TGCAGCGTTGGGGGAGGGCGGATCTACGAGCAGTACTTC
CSVGGGRIYEQYF
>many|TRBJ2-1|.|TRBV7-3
TGTGCCAGCAGCCCCACCCCCAACAATGAGCAGTTCTTC
CASSPTPNNEQFF
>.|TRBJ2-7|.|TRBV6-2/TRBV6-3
TGTGCCAGCAGTTACCCCCTTAGACACAATCGGATCTACGAGCAGTACTTC
CASSYPLRHNRIYEQYF
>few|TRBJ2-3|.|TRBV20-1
TGCAGTGCTAGTTTCGGGGCCCGCACAGATACGCAGTATTTT
CSASFGARTDTQYF
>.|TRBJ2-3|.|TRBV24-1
TGTGCCACCAGTCGCCAGGCCTCTAGCACAGATACGCAGTATTTT
CATSRQASSTDTQYF
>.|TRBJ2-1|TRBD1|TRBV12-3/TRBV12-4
TGTGCCAGCAGTCGACAGGGGGCTATGAATGAGCAGTTCTTC
CASSRQGAMNEQFF
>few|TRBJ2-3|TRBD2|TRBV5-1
TGCGCCAGCAGCTTGGCGCTAGCGGGAGAGGTAGATACGCAGTATTTT
CASSLALAGEVDTQYF
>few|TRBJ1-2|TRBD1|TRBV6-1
TGTGCCAGCAGTGAAGCGCTTGGAGGGGGCCTGGGCTATGGCTACACCTTC
CASSEALGGGLGYGYTF
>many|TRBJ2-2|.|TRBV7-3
TGTGCCAGCAGCTTTCGACAGGCCGGGGAGCTGTTTTTT
CASSFRQAGELFF
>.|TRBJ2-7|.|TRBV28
TGTGCCACCAAACGCTACCGGGACGTCGAGCAGTACTTC
CATKRYRDVEQYF
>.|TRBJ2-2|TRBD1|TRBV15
TGTGCCACCAGCAGAGTTCGGACAGGGGCCGGGGAGCTGTTTTTT
CATSRVRTGAGELFF
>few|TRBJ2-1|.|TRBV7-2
TGTGCCAGCAGCTTACTAGCGAGGGAGGCGGATGAGCAGTTCTTC
CASSLLAREADEQFF
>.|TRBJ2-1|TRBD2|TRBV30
TGTGCCTGGAGTACCCGGAGCGGGAGGGCCTACAATGAGCAGTTCTTC
CAWSTRSGRAYNEQFF
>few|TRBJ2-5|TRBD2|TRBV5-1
TGCGCCAGCAGTCCAGGGCCTAGCGGGAGTAAAGAGACCCAGTACTTC
CASSPGPSGSKETQYF
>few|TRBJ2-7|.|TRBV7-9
TGTGTCCTAGGGGGTGACGAGCAGTACTTC
CVLGGDEQYF
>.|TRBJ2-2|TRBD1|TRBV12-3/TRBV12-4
TGTGCCAGCAGTCCACAGGGGTACACCGGGGAGCTGTTTTTT
CASSPQGYTGELFF
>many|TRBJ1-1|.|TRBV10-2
TGCGCCAGCAGCCTCCGGCCGTGGATGAACACTGAAGCTTTCTTT
CASSLRPWMNTEAFF
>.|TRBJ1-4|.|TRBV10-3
TGTGCCATCAGTGAGTCGAAGCTTAGGACAAGTAATAATCCGAATGAAAAACTGTTTTTT
CAISESKLRTSNNPNEKLFF
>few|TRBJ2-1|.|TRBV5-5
TGTGCCAGCAGCTTGGTGGGGGAATCCTACAATGAGCAGTTCTTC
CASSLVGESYNEQFF
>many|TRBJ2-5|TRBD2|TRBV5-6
TGTGCCAGCAGCTCAAAGAGTAGCGGGGGGGTGGAGACCCAGTACTTC
CASSSKSSGGVETQYF
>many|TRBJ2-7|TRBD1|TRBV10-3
TGTGCCATCAGTACAGGGGTGATATCCTACGAGCAGTACTTC
CAISTGVISYEQYF
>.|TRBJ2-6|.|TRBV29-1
TGCAGCGTTGAAGTTGGTGGGGCCAACGTCCTGACTTTC
CSVEVGGANVLTF
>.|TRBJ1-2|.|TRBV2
TGTGCCAGCAGTTCGGGACTCGGAAACTATGGCTACACCTTC
CASSSGLGNYGYTF
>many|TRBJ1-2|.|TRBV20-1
TGCAGTGCTAGTGGAGTGGACGGTGGTTATGGCTACACCTTC
CSASGVDGGYGYTF